The 11 T cell receptor beta chains listed next were all sequenced from one sample in a study of shared clonotypes between healthy human individuals. Sequencing used immunoSEQ multiplex PCR; TCRdb keeps in-frame clones, though not all of them. The data hold 2 million to 3 million clones, with roughly 93% observed a single time. Sequenced sample: naive CD4+ T cells from PBMCs. The subset denotes: CD45RA+ positively selected. These receptors were taken from a man aged 18 to 29 in good health. Some clones in this sample may be carry-over from other donors' samples.

For this clone: Other DNA sequences of this sample code for an identical CDR3. J is TRBJ2-7 and V is TRBV18; a weak D match, TRBD1 (5 bases). CDR3 length equals 14 residues. The V gene's germline CDR1 is KGHSH and CDR2 LQKENI. The V end lost 0 bases, the J end lost 6 bases, and 12 bases lay between the germline ends. The CDR3 DNA sequence: TGTGCCAGCTCACCACCGGGCAGGGCAGGCGAGCAGTACTTC. Translated, it gives CASSPPGRAGEQYF.

J is TRBJ2-1 and V is TRBV5-1; D uncertain. The CDR3 is 14 amino acids. V shed 1 base and J shed 3 bases, with 8 bases lying between them. Germline CDR1 reads SGHRS; CDR2 reads YFSETQ. The CDR3: CASSLTTGYNEQFF. CDR3 sequence (DNA): TGCGCCAGCAGCTTGACGACGGGCTACAATGAGCAGTTCTTC.

The chain carries TRBV11-3 and TRBJ2-5; 8 nucleotides match TRBD1. Gene TRBJ2-7 matches the end of the DNA better, so the J call may be wrong. Germline V gives CDR1 SGHNT, CDR2 YENEEA. The CDR3 covers 14 residues. The CDR3 region has the DNA TGTGCCAGCAGCCAAGGGACAGGCGACTACGAGCAGTACTTC. Residues: CASSQGTGDYEQYF.

This chain connects TRBV11-1 to TRBJ2-5; TRBD1 aligns across 7 bases. The J call may be in error: the DNA end matches TRBJ2-7 better. Germline loops: CDR1 SGHAT, CDR2 FQDESV (reference sequence). The CDR3 covers 14 residues. The CDR3 protein is CASSPQGNPYEQYF. CDR3 bases: TGTGCCAGCAGCCCACAGGGGAACCCCTACGAGCAGTACTTC.

The V call is TRBV10-3, the J call TRBJ2-7, with 7 bases matching TRBD1. CDR3 length: 15 amino acids. CDR1 is ENHRY, CDR2 SYGVKD, per germline. Unmatched junction bases numbered 4, after V lost 0 bases and J lost 2 bases. CDR3 DNA sequence: TGTGCCATCAGTGAGTCGGGACAGCAACCCTACGAGCAGTACTTC. The encoded protein is CAISESGQQPYEQYF.

V usage is TRBV5-8 and J usage is TRBJ2-7; 9 bases fit TRBD1. With V trimmed by 1 base and J by 5 bases, 10 bases remained unmatched. Germline values: CDR1 SGHTS, CDR2 YDEGEE. CDR3 length: 16 amino acids. The CDR3 protein is CASSLLRGQGTDEQYF. The DNA for the CDR3 is TGTGCCAGCAGCTTGCTTCGCGGACAGGGGACGGACGAGCAGTACTTC. Looking up the rest from reference TRBV5-8 and TRBJ2-7 gives the full variable domain: EAGVTQSPTHLIKTRGQQATLRCSPISGHTSVYWYQQALGLGLQFLLWYDEGEERNRGNFPPRFSGRQFPNYSSELNVNALELEDSALYLCASSLLRGQGTDEQYFGPGTRLTVT.

This clone was detected once. CDR3 bases: TGTGCCAGCAGCCCCCCCGCGACCGGGGAGCTGTTTTTT. This encodes CASSPPATGELFF. The chain couples TRBV5-6 to TRBJ2-2; no clear D. The CDR3 runs 13 residues. Germline CDR1 reads SGHDT; CDR2 reads YYEEEE. Trimming shortened V by 4 bases and J by 5 bases, and 9 bases separated the two germline ends. Full variable domain (outside the CDR3, taken from reference TRBV5-6 and TRBJ2-2): DAGVTQSPTHLIKTRGQQVTLRCSPKSGHDTVSWYQQALGQGPQFIFQYYEEEERQRGNFPDRFSGHQFPNYSSELNVNALLLGDSALYLCASSPPATGELFFGEGSRLTVL.

This chain links TRBV2 with TRBJ2-7; 7 bases line up with TRBD2. In germline, CDR1 is SNHLY, CDR2 FYNNEI. CDR3 length equals 16 residues. J was trimmed by 2 bases and V by 6 bases; bases with no gene match: 13. CDR3 in amino acids: CASSAGRGREAYEQYF. DNA of the CDR3: TGTGCCAGCAGCGCCGGCCGCGGGAGAGAGGCCTACGAGCAGTACTTC.

V usage is TRBV5-4 and J usage is TRBJ2-7; 7 bases map to TRBD2. With 6 bases clipped from V and 4 bases from J, the junction kept 13 bases outside the gene matches. This CDR3 has 15 amino acids. Germline V gene lookup returns CDR1 SGHNT and CDR2 YYREEE (reference sequence). The CDR3 is CASTPMSGDNYEQYF. DNA of the CDR3: TGTGCCAGCACCCCTATGAGCGGGGATAATTACGAGCAGTACTTC. Using reference TRBV5-4 and TRBJ2-7 for the parts outside the CDR3, the full variable domain is ETGVTQSPTHLIKTRGQQVTLRCSSQSGHNTVSWYQQALGQGPQFIFQYYREEENGRGNFPPRFSGLQFPNYSSELNVNALELDDSALYLCASTPMSGDNYEQYFGPGTRLTVT.

CDR3 in amino acids: CASSFYDGTEAFF. The DNA of the CDR3 is TGTGCCAGCAGCTTTTATGACGGCACTGAAGCTTTCTTT. The chain joins TRBV13 to TRBJ1-1; D call uncertain. Between the trimmed V and J ends, which lost 3 bases and 4 bases, there was a span of 9 bases. There are 13 residues in the CDR3. The V gene's germline CDR1 is PRHDT and CDR2 FYEKMQ (reference sequence).

J is TRBJ1-3 and V is TRBV6-1; 7 bases map to TRBD1. Looked up from germline, CDR1 is MNHNS and CDR2 is SASEGT. The CDR3 spans 14 residues. Germline trimming cut 5 bases from V and 3 bases from J; bases unmatched to any gene: 4. CDR3 nucleotide sequence: TGTGCCAGCAGTCCCCGACAGGGTGGAAACACCATATATTTT. Protein product: CASSPRQGGNTIYF.